A selection of T cell receptor beta chains follows, all from one sample in a study of blood T cell repertoires in COVID-19. Libraries were prepared by immunoSEQ multiplex PCR; TCRdb keeps only in-frame clonotypes and omits some of them. The top ten clones hold under 10% of a sample with over 60,000 clones, approximately 92% of them seen once. Source material: peripheral blood. The receptor set was obtained from an older man with acute or convalescent COVID-19. The CDR3 runs from the conserved cysteine through the conserved F or W. The D gene is left open where the match is weak. Clone size is given for some rows only: seen once, a few or many times, or a class if the clone is expanded.

d_gene,len,j_gene,abundance,v_gene,CDR3nt,CDR3aa
TRBD2,15,TRBJ2-1,-,TRBV2,TGTGCCAGCAGTACGACTAGCGGGAGTGGGAATGAGCAGTTCTTC,CASSTTSGSGNEQFF
TRBD2,16,TRBJ2-7,-,TRBV4-1,TGCGCCAGCAGCCAAGGGAGGACTAGCAGCTCCTACGAGCAGTACTTC,CASSQGRTSSSYEQYF
TRBD1,14,TRBJ1-5,-,TRBV24-1,TGTGCCACCAGTGATAGTAGGGGGCTTCAGCCCCAGCATTTT,CATSDSRGLQPQHF
TRBD1,13,TRBJ1-2,-,TRBV27,TGTGCCAGCAGATCCTGGGACAGGGGTGGCTACACCTTC,CASRSWDRGGYTF
-,16,TRBJ1-5,-,TRBV27,TGTGCCAGCTCCCCGTACTGGAGCGGAAGCAATCAGCCCCAGCATTTT,CASSPYWSGSNQPQHF
-,13,TRBJ1-2,-,TRBV24-1,TGTGCCACCAGTGATCACGGACTTTATGGCTACACCTTC,CATSDHGLYGYTF
-,12,TRBJ1-5,few,TRBV3-1/TRBV3-2,TGTGCCAGCAGCCTCGGGGAGCAGCCCCAGCATTTT,CASSLGEQPQHF
TRBD1,14,TRBJ2-5,-,TRBV5-1,TGCGCCAGCAGCTTTGGGACAGGGGGCGAGACCCAGTACTTC,CASSFGTGGETQYF
TRBD1,15,TRBJ1-3,-,TRBV19,TGTGCCAGTAGTACACAGGGGGCCAAGGGAAACACCATATATTTT,CASSTQGAKGNTIYF
-,12,TRBJ2-7,-,TRBV30,TGTGCCTGGAGATTAGGGGGAGGGGGGCAGTACTTC,CAWRLGGGGQYF
TRBD1,15,TRBJ1-1,-,TRBV5-8,TGTGCCAGCAGCTTGCGGTTGCAGGGGGCGCAGCGAGCTTTCTTT,CASSLRLQGAQRAFF
-,13,TRBJ2-6,-,TRBV11-3,TGTGCCAGCAGCCCCAGAGGGGCCAACGTCCTGACTTTC,CASSPRGANVLTF
-,14,TRBJ1-2,-,TRBV21-1,TGTGCCAGCAGTGTCTTTCTTCCTAACTATGGCTACACCTTC,CASSVFLPNYGYTF
TRBD1,14,TRBJ2-1,-,TRBV10-3,TGTGCCATCAGGGACAGGGACGCAGACAATGAGCAGTTCTTC,CAIRDRDADNEQFF
TRBD1,15,TRBJ1-4,-,TRBV4-2,TGTGCCAGCAGCCAACCACAGGGGGCGAGTGAAAAACTGTTTTTT,CASSQPQGASEKLFF
-,12,TRBJ2-5,-,TRBV2,TGTGCCAGCCTGACACAGGCAGGGACCCAGTACTTC,CASLTQAGTQYF
TRBD1,12,TRBJ2-5,-,TRBV6-5,TGTGCCACTCTGGGACAGGAAGAGACCCAGTACTTC,CATLGQEETQYF
-,15,TRBJ2-1,-,TRBV7-9,TGTGCCAGCAGTCCCCAGGGGCTTTCCTACAATGAGCAGTTCTTC,CASSPQGLSYNEQFF
TRBD1,15,TRBJ1-5,-,TRBV28,TGTGCCAGCAGCGCCGCGGCAGGGGGCCATCAGCCCCAGCATTTT,CASSAAAGGHQPQHF
-,16,TRBJ1-1,-,TRBV5-1,TGCGCCAGCAGCTTTCTCACTGCGGGGGGGAGCACTGAAGCTTTCTTT,CASSFLTAGGSTEAFF
TRBD1,18,TRBJ2-4,-,TRBV7-8,TGTGCCAGCAGCTTGTGGGCCTTTGGGGACAGGGCCAAAAACATTCAGTACTTC,CASSLWAFGDRAKNIQYF
TRBD1,15,TRBJ1-1,-,TRBV6-5,TGTGCCAGCAGCCCACAGGGGGCGCGGAACACTGAAGCTTTCTTT,CASSPQGARNTEAFF
-,12,TRBJ2-3,-,TRBV7-2,TGTGCCAGCAGCACCATAGCAGATACGCAGTATTTT,CASSTIADTQYF
-,12,TRBJ1-1,few,TRBV2,TGTGCCAGCAGTGTCATGCAGGGCGCCGCTTTCTTT,CASSVMQGAAFF
TRBD1,14,TRBJ1-1,-,TRBV6-5,TGTGCCAGTACAGGGGGCGGAATGAACACTGAAGCTTTCTTT,CASTGGGMNTEAFF
-,15,TRBJ2-7,-,TRBV27,TGTGCCAGCAGTTTAAGCTCTGGGGGCAACTACGAGCAGTACTTC,CASSLSSGGNYEQYF
TRBD1,15,TRBJ2-7,-,TRBV18,TGTGCCAGCTCACCCAACGGACAGGGGTCCTACGAGCAGTACTTC,CASSPNGQGSYEQYF
-,14,TRBJ1-1,-,TRBV18,TGTGCCAGCTCACCCGGACAGCAGAACACTGAAGCTTTCTTT,CASSPGQQNTEAFF
TRBD1,15,TRBJ1-1,once,TRBV5-1,TGCGCCAGCAGCCCAAGGACAGGGTCGGACACTGAAGCTTTCTTT,CASSPRTGSDTEAFF
TRBD1,16,TRBJ1-2,-,TRBV7-8,TGTGCCAGCAGCTTAACCCGCCAGGGGGCATACTATGGCTACACCTTC,CASSLTRQGAYYGYTF
-,15,TRBJ1-2,-,TRBV18,TGTGCCAGCCGCGGAGGACTGGGGTCGAACTATGGCTACACCTTC,CASRGGLGSNYGYTF
-,14,TRBJ2-5,-,TRBV25-1,TGTGCCAGCAGTGAACAGGGTCCCCGAGAGACCCAGTACTTC,CASSEQGPRETQYF
TRBD2,17,TRBJ2-7,once,TRBV7-2,TGTGCCAGCAGCTTATTCCCCGGGACTAGCGGGTCCTACGAGCAGTACTTC,CASSLFPGTSGSYEQYF
TRBD2,13,TRBJ2-7,-,TRBV11-2,TGTGCCAGCAGGGTAGCGGGACGGTACGAGCAGTACTTC,CASRVAGRYEQYF
-,12,TRBJ1-1,-,TRBV12-3/TRBV12-4,TGTGCCAGCAGCCTCCTTACGGGGGAAGCTTTCTTT,CASSLLTGEAFF
-,16,TRBJ1-1,-,TRBV12-1,TGTGCCAGCAGCTTTGGTACAGGGGGCGTAGACACTGAAGCTTTCTTT,CASSFGTGGVDTEAFF
-,14,TRBJ1-2,-,TRBV24-1,TGTGCCACCAGTGATGGTAAAGGGGCGTATGGCTACACCTTC,CATSDGKGAYGYTF
-,18,TRBJ1-4,-,TRBV6-4,TGTGCCAGCAGTGACTCGACCCCGTATGGAGCAACTAATGAAAAACTGTTTTTT,CASSDSTPYGATNEKLFF
TRBD1,13,TRBJ1-2,once,TRBV2,TGTGCCAGCAGTGAGGACAGGGGGAGAGGCTACACCTTC,CASSEDRGRGYTF
-,15,TRBJ1-6,-,TRBV6-2/TRBV6-3,TGTGCCAGCCGCCGGGACAACTCCTATAATTCACCCCTCCACTTT,CASRRDNSYNSPLHF
TRBD2,15,TRBJ2-3,-,TRBV24-1,TGTGCCACCAGTGATTGGACTAGGGCGCGGGATACGCAGTATTTT,CATSDWTRARDTQYF